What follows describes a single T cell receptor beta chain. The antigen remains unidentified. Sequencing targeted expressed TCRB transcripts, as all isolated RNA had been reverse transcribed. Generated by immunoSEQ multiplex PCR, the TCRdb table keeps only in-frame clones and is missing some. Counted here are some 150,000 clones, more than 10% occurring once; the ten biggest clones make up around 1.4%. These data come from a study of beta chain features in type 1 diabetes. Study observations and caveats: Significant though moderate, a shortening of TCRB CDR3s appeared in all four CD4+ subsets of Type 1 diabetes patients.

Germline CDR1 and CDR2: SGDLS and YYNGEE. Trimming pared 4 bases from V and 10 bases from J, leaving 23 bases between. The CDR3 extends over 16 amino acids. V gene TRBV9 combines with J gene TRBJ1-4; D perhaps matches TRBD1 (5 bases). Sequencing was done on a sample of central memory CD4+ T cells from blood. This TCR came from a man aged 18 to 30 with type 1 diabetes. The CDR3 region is CASSPNRGSGQGKLFF. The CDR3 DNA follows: TGTGCCAGCAGCCCCAACCGGGGGAGCGGTCAAGGAAAACTGTTTTTT.